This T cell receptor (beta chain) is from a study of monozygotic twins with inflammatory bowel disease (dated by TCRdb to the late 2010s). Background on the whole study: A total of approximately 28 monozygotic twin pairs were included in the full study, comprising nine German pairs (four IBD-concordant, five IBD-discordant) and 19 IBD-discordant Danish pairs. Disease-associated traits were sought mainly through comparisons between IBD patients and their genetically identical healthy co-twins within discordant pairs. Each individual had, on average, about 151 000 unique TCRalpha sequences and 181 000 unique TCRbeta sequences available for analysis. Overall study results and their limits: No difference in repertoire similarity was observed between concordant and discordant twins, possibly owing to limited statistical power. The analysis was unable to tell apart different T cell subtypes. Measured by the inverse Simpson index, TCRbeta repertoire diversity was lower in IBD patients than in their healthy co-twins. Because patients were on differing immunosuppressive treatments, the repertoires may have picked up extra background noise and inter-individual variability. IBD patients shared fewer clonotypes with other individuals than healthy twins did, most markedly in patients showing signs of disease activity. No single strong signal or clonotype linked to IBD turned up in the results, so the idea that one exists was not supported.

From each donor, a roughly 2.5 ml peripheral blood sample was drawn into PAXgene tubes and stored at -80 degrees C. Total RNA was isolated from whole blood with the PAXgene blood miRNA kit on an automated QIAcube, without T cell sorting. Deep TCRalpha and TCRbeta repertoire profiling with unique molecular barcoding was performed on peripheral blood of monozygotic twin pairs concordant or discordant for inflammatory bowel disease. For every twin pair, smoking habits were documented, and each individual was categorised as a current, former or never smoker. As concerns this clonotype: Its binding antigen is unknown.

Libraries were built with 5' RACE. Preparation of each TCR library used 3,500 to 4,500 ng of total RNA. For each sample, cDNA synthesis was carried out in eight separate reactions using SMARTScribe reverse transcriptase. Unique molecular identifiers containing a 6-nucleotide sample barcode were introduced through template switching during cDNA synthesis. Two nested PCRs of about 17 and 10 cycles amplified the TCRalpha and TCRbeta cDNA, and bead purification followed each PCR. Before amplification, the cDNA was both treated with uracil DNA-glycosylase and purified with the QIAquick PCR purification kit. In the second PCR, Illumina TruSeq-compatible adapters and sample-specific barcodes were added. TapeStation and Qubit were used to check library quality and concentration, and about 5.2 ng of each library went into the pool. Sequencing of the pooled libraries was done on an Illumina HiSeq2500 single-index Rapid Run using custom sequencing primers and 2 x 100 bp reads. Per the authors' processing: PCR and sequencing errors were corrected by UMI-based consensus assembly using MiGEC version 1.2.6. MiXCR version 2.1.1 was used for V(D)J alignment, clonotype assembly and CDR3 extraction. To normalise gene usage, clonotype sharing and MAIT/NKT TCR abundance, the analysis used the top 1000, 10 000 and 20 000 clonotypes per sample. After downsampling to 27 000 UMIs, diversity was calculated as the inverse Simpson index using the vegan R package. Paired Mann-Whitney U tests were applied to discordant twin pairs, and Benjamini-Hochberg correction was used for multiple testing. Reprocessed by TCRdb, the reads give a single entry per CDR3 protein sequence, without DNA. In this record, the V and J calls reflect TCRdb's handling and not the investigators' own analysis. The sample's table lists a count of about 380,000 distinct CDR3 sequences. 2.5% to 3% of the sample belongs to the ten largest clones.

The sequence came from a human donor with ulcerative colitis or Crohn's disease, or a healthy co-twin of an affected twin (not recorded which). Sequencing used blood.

This receptor has the CDR3 CASSYMDRGLYEQYF. Rearrangement joined TRBV5-6 to TRBJ2-7; TCRdb gives TRBD1 as the D gene, but with no DNA this cannot be confirmed. CDR3 length: 15 amino acids, cysteine to phenylalanine. DNA is not recorded here. Reading the germline V gene gives CDR1 SGHDT and CDR2 YYEEEE.